This passage covers 7 T cell receptor beta chains from one sample sequenced in a study of shared clonotypes between healthy human individuals. TCRdb's copy holds only in-frame clones and misses some; the assay was immunoSEQ multiplex PCR. The sample consists of 2 million to 2.5 million clones, around 92% of them appearing once. Sequencing used naive CD4+ T cells from PBMCs. The subset here: CD45RA+ positively selected. Receptor source: a man between 18 and 35 years old in good health. Some clones in this sample may be carry-over from other donors' samples.

This clone has just one count. The CDR3 protein is CAWTEGDYLSEQYF. Here the CDR3 DNA reads TGTGCCTGGACTGAGGGGGACTACCTCTCCGAGCAGTACTTC. V usage is TRBV30 and J usage is TRBJ2-7; a possible D gene is TRBD2 (7 bases). This CDR3 has 14 residues. Germline CDR1 is GTSNPN and CDR2 is SVGIG (reference sequence). V shed 4 bases and J shed 6 bases, with 19 bases lying between them.

The chain links TRBV6-6 to TRBJ2-3; the D call may be TRBD1 or TRBD2 (5 bases each). Trimming removed 2 bases from V and 1 base from J, with 10 bases in between. Per germline, CDR1 MNHNY and CDR2 SVGAGI (reference sequence). This CDR3 has 15 residues. The CDR3 DNA is TGTGCCAGCAGTTACGGGGGTTCCGGCACAGATACGCAGTATTTT. This gives the protein CASSYGGSGTDTQYF.

The J gene is TRBJ1-1, the V gene TRBV2, with D uncertain. This CDR3 is 15 amino acids long. V was trimmed by 6 bases and J by 2 bases, leaving 16 bases between them. CDR1 SNHLY and CDR2 FYNNEI come from the germline V gene. Here the CDR3 reads CASSVGRFLNTEAFF. In nucleotides, the CDR3 is TGTGCCAGCAGCGTCGGGAGGTTCCTTAACACTGAAGCTTTCTTT. Looking up the rest from reference TRBV2 and TRBJ1-1 gives the full variable domain: EPEVTQTPSHQVTQMGQEVILRCVPISNHLYFYWYRQILGQKVEFLVSFYNNEISEKSEIFDDQFSVERPDGSNFTLKIRSTKLEDSAMYFCASSVGRFLNTEAFFGQGTRLTVV.

This clone was detected only once. The identical CDR3 is also encoded by other nucleotide sequences in the sample. The CDR3 sequence: CASSPGLASEQYF. The CDR3 region has the DNA TGTGCCAGCTCACCAGGACTAGCTAGTGAGCAGTACTTC. The rearrangement joins TRBV18 to TRBJ2-7, with 8 positions matching TRBD2. The CDR3 is 13 residues long. The germline V gene encodes CDR1 KGHSH and CDR2 LQKENI. Germline trimming cut 2 bases from V and 7 bases from J; bases unmatched to any gene: 4.

The V call is TRBV11-2, the J call TRBJ2-2, with D perhaps given as TRBD1 or TRBD2 (6 bases each). There are 17 residues in the CDR3. Per the germline V gene, CDR1 is SGHAT and CDR2 is FQNNGV. Trimming took off 2 bases at V and 2 bases at J, with 15 bases between the two ends. As DNA, the CDR3 is TGTGCCAGCAGCTTATTGGTCGGGGGCGACAACACCGGGGAGCTGTTTTTT. Translating gives CASSLLVGGDNTGELFF.

The chain combines TRBV18 with TRBJ2-1; the match to TRBD1 covers 7 bases. Unmatched junction bases numbered 7, after V lost 5 bases and J lost 0 bases. Germline CDR1 KGHSH, CDR2 LQKENI. The CDR3 sequence is 16 residues long. Here the CDR3 reads CASSTGDSSSYNEQFF. The CDR3 DNA sequence: TGTGCCAGCTCAACCGGGGACAGCAGCTCCTACAATGAGCAGTTCTTC.

CDR3 in amino acids: CASSPNNGDQPQHF. The CDR3 DNA is TGTGCCAGCTCACCAAACAATGGGGATCAGCCCCAGCATTTT. The rearrangement uses TRBV18 and TRBJ1-5, with no clear D. The V end was cut by 2 bases, the J end by 5 bases, with 10 bases between. The CDR3 has 14 amino acids. Germline V gives CDR1 KGHSH, CDR2 LQKENI.